The 16 T cell receptor beta chains given below trace back to one sample, sequenced in a study of control samples from healthy donors and cancer patients. This table comes from immunoSEQ multiplex PCR, and its TCRdb copy is limited to in-frame clones, with some not included. The profile shows 350,000 to 450,000 clones, approximately 92% of them singletons. The sequenced material came from PBMCs. These receptors originate from a man between 35 and 55 years old with head and neck cancer.

The chain has TRBV3-1 (or the pseudogene TRBV3-2) and TRBJ2-7; 8 nucleotides match TRBD1. CDR3 length: 16 residues. Unmatched junction bases numbered 11, after V lost 1 base and J lost 6 bases. Germline values: CDR1 LGHDT, CDR2 YNNKEL (reference sequence). In nucleotides, the CDR3 is TGTGCCAGCAGCCAAGTTCTGGACAGGGTATCTGCCGAGCAGTACTTC. Translated: CASSQVLDRVSAEQYF.

This chain uses TRBV7-2 with TRBJ2-7; D unresolved. Germline CDR1 and CDR2: SGHTA and FQGNSA. The CDR3 consists of 14 residues. With 2 bases removed from V and 0 bases from J, the gap between germline ends came to 8 bases. The CDR3 DNA reads TGTGCCAGCAGCTTAAGGGTTGCCTCCTACGAGCAGTACTTC. Its translation is CASSLRVASYEQYF.

V usage is TRBV19 and J usage is TRBJ1-1; no clear D gene. Germline CDR1 reads LNHDA; CDR2 reads SQIVND (reference sequence). This CDR3 has 14 residues. The V end was cut by 7 bases, the J end by 1 base, with 13 bases between. The DNA of the CDR3 is TGTGCCAGTAAGAGCCGCACAGAGAACACTGAAGCTTTCTTT. Translating gives CASKSRTENTEAFF.

The rearrangement uses TRBV28 and TRBJ2-5; D is perhaps TRBD1 (6 bases). CDR3 length: 15 amino acids. V lost 3 bases to trimming and J lost 5 bases, with 16 bases between them. Germline CDR1 reads MDHEN; CDR2 reads SYDVKM. The CDR3 sequence is CASSLGGTGLETQYF. CDR3 in DNA: TGTGCCAGCAGTTTGGGTGGTACAGGGCTTGAGACCCAGTACTTC. The complete variable domain, with remaining parts taken from reference TRBV28 and TRBJ2-5, reads DVKVTQSSRYLVKRTGEKVFLECVQDMDHENMFWYRQDPGLGLRLIYFSYDVKMKEKGDIPEGYSVSREKKERFSLILESASTNQTSMYLCASSLGGTGLETQYFGPGTRLLVL.

The rearrangement links TRBV2 to TRBJ1-1; tentatively, D is TRBD1 (6 bases). CDR3 length: 14 residues. Germline CDR1 and CDR2: SNHLY and FYNNEI. With 6 bases removed from V and 6 bases from J, the gap between germline ends came to 17 bases. This chain's CDR3 is CASRVYRASAEAFF. CDR3 in DNA: TGTGCCAGCAGAGTATACAGGGCGAGCGCTGAAGCTTTCTTT.

The chain employs TRBV6-1 and TRBJ2-5; 8 bases are shared with TRBD2. This CDR3 is 17 amino acids long. The germline V gene encodes CDR1 MNHNS and CDR2 SASEGT. The V and J ends lost 4 bases and 5 bases, in that order; junction bases with no gene match: 15. CDR3 coding DNA: TGTGCCAGCAGTGGGACCCCGGCGGGAGGCCGTCCCGAGACCCAGTACTTC. It translates to CASSGTPAGGRPETQYF.

The chain employs TRBV5-1 and TRBJ2-7; TRBD1 agrees at 7 bases. CDR3 size: 15 residues. Unmatched junction bases numbered 11, after V lost 5 bases and J lost 3 bases. Germline CDR1 and CDR2: SGHRS and YFSETQ. The CDR3 here is CASRLTTGQGYEQYF. The DNA of the CDR3 is TGCGCCAGCAGACTGACGACAGGGCAGGGCTACGAGCAGTACTTC.

The rearrangement uses TRBV28 and TRBJ1-1; no definite D call. Germline-derived CDR1 and CDR2 are MDHEN and SYDVKM. Trimming took off 3 bases at V and 1 base at J, with 9 bases between the two ends. The CDR3 contains 14 residues. In DNA, the CDR3 is TGTGCCAGCAGTTTTGCCGGGTCGAACACTGAAGCTTTCTTT. Translation: CASSFAGSNTEAFF.

The J gene is TRBJ2-1, the V gene TRBV7-3, with D uncertain. The CDR3 has 13 residues. CDR1 and CDR2 from the germline V gene are SGHTA and FQGTGA. V gave up 5 bases and J gave up 1 base, with 6 bases separating them. The CDR3 coding sequence is TGTGCCAGCAGCGCACAATCCTACAATGAGCAGTTCTTC. Protein: CASSAQSYNEQFF.

On this clone itself: At one end the junction does not follow the germline gene, possibly because of a read error. The rearrangement links TRBV6-5 to TRBJ2-5; 7 bases are shared with TRBD2. The V gene's germline CDR1 is MNHEY and CDR2 SVGAGI. CDR3 length: 16 amino acids. The CDR3 nucleotides are TGTGCCAGCAGTTACCGCTCGGGAGGAGTTCAAGGGACCCAGTACTTC. Residues: CASSYRSGGVQGTQYF.

The chain uses TRBV28 and TRBJ1-1, with 11 bases identical to TRBD1. Per the germline V gene, CDR1 is MDHEN and CDR2 is SYDVKM. V was clipped by 5 bases and J by 6 bases; unmatched bases: 8. The CDR3 has 15 residues. In DNA form, the CDR3 reads TGTGCCAGCAGTGCCCCCGGGACAGGGGGTCCTGAAGCTTTCTTT. Translated: CASSAPGTGGPEAFF.

V usage is TRBV2 and J usage is TRBJ2-1; D may be TRBD1 or TRBD2 (6 bases each). Germline values: CDR1 SNHLY, CDR2 FYNNEI. V was shortened by 11 bases and J by 10 bases, with 21 bases between the two germline ends. This CDR3 has 13 residues. The CDR3 DNA sequence: TGTGCCGAAGGAGGGGGGCTTCATCAAGAGCAGTTCTTC. Its translation is CAEGGGLHQEQFF.

V usage is TRBV9 and J usage is TRBJ2-1; the D gene is possibly TRBD2 (6 bases). The CDR3 totals 16 residues. Germline CDR1 is SGDLS and CDR2 is YYNGEE. Trimming took 4 bases from V and 0 from J, leaving 14 bases between them. As DNA, the CDR3 is TGTGCCAGCAGCTCCCCACCGGGAGACTCCTACAATGAGCAGTTCTTC. Protein sequence: CASSSPPGDSYNEQFF.

The V and J genes are TRBV6-5 and TRBJ1-5; 10 positions match TRBD1. After removal of 10 bases from V and 6 bases from J, the junction contained 12 bases not matched to a gene. CDR1 MNHEY and CDR2 SVGAGI come from the germline V gene. This CDR3 is 15 amino acids long. This chain's CDR3 is CATSGTGVSGQPQHF. CDR3 bases: TGTGCCACCTCCGGGACAGGGGTGTCGGGTCAGCCCCAGCATTTT.

The V gene is TRBV5-6, the J gene TRBJ1-1; no clear D. V was cut by 4 bases and J by 0 bases, with 7 bases left in between. The CDR3 has 13 residues. Germline V gene lookup returns CDR1 SGHDT and CDR2 YYEEEE. CDR3 bases: TGTGCCAGCAGCCAAGTCCTGAACACTGAAGCTTTCTTT. Protein product: CASSQVLNTEAFF.

V gene TRBV12-3 or TRBV12-4 combines with J gene TRBJ2-7, with no clear D. V lost 1 base and J 5 bases, leaving 6 bases between the germline ends. The length of the CDR3 is 12 residues. Here the CDR3 reads CASSLGAHEQYF. In nucleotides, the CDR3 is TGTGCCAGCAGTTTAGGGGCCCACGAGCAGTACTTC.